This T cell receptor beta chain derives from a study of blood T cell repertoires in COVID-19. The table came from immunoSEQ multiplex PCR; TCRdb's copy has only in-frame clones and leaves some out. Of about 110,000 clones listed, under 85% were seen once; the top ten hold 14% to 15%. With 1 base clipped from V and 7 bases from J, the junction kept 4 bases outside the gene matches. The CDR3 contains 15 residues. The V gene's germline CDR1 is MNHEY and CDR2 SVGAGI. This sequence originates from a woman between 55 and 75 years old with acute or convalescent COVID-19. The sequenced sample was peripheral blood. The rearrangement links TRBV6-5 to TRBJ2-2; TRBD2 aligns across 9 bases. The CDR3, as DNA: TGTGCCAGCAGTTACTTAGCGGGAGCGAACGGGGAGCTGTTTTTT. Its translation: CASSYLAGANGELFF.